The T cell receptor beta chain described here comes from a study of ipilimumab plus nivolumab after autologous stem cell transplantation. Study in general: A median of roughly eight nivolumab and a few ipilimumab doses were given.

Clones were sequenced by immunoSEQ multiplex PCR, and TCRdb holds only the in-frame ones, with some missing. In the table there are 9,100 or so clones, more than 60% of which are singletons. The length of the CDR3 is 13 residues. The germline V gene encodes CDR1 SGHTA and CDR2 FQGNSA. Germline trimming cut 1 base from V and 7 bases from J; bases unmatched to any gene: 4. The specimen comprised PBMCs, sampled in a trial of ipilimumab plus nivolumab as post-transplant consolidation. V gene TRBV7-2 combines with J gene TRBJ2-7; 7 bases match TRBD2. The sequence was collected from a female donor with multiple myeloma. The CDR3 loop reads CASSLVGREEQYF. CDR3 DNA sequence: TGTGCCAGCAGCTTAGTAGGGAGGGAGGAGCAGTACTTC.